This T cell receptor beta chain was sequenced in a study of blood T cell repertoires in COVID-19. About the research overall: Nucleic acid was either cDNA or gDNA, and it came from T cells, B-cell-depleted T cells, or PBMCs.

How the authors handled the data: Reference gene primer amplification gave estimated nucleated cell counts. Here immunoSEQ multiplex PCR was the method, and the copy in TCRdb shows in-frame clones only, minus some. The D gene and trimming were derived from the DNA, and the V and J assignments and clone size from that table. This sample yields around 120,000 clones, of which approximately 81% are seen a single time; about 4% belongs to the top ten. The TCR originated in a woman older than 75 with acute or convalescent COVID-19. The sample was peripheral blood.

The CDR3 sequence is CASSLSLNTGELFF. The CDR3 nucleotides are TGTGCCAGCAGCCTTTCCTTGAACACCGGGGAGCTGTTTTTT. This chain connects TRBV2 to TRBJ2-2; no definite D call. The CDR3 spans 14 residues. The V gene lost 6 bases and the J gene lost 1 base, with 9 bases spanning the gap. Germline V lookup: CDR1 SNHLY, CDR2 FYNNEI.